This T cell receptor beta chain was captured in a study of identical twins. This clonotype was found a few times. TCRdb re-called the 5' RACE reads through MiXCR, storing one row per CDR3 protein. Of 650,000 to 750,000 distinct CDR3 sequences detected, roughly 20% appear once; the ten largest clones hold around 4.4%. Germline CDR1 SGHRS, CDR2 YFSETQ. The CDR3 has 15 residues. V was pared by 2 bases and J by 5 bases, with 4 bases of the junction left unmatched. These same data were also listed under a study on T cells expressing NK-cell markers. As that report states: Several of the experiments relied on an anti-gamma-delta TCR antibody so that only alpha-beta TCR T cells were sorted.

The chain is built from TRBV5-1 and TRBJ2-1; the match to TRBD2 covers 10 bases. The clonotype originates from a woman younger than 35 in good health. Sequenced sample: PBMCs. In DNA, the CDR3 is TGCGCCAGCAGCTTCGAACTAGCGGGGCACAATGAGCAGTTCTTC. Its protein is CASSFELAGHNEQFF.